This T cell receptor (beta chain) originates from a study of T cells in Graves' hyperthyroidism and ophthalmopathy. Ten or more counts support this clonotype. The source material, RNA transcripts, was used to amplify TCR beta CDR3 regions. The study used the HTBI primer set for a first-round RT-PCR of the TCR CDR3. TCRdb reanalysed the multiplex PCR reads using MiXCR and keeps one entry per CDR3 protein. The sample shows a few hundred thousand distinct CDR3 sequences, around 16% of them seen only once. Germline CDR1 is SGDLS and CDR2 is YYNGEE. V dropped 4 bases and J dropped 4 bases, with 15 bases sitting between them. The CDR3 totals 15 residues.

Sequencing was done on a sample of blood. The sequence came from a woman younger than 45 with Graves' ophthalmopathy. The V and J genes are TRBV9 and TRBJ2-1; D unresolved. The chain's CDR3 is CASSSGGVGYNEQFF. In DNA, the CDR3 is TGTGCCAGCAGCTCCGGCGGCGTTGGGTACAATGAGCAGTTCTTC.